What follows are 15 T cell receptor beta chains derived from one specimen sequenced in a study of OX40 agonist ivuxolimab in advanced cancers. Clones were sequenced by immunoSEQ multiplex PCR, and TCRdb holds only the in-frame ones, with some missing. Seen here are 35,000 to 40,000 clones, 82% observed once, and the top ten hold 1.8%. The input for sequencing was CD4+ or CD8+ T cells sorted from blood, taken in a trial of the OX40 agonist ivuxolimab. All receptors derive from an adult with an advanced solid tumor such as melanoma, head and neck, liver or kidney cancer.

This sequence joins TRBV9 and TRBJ1-2, with D possibly matching TRBD1 (6 bases). V lost 5 bases and J 2 bases, leaving 16 bases between the germline ends. The CDR3 has 15 residues. Germline V gives CDR1 SGDLS, CDR2 YYNGEE. The CDR3 DNA reads as TGTGCCAGCAGAAGAGCTGCGGGGGCGAACTATGGCTACACCTTC. This sequence encodes CASRRAAGANYGYTF.

This sequence joins TRBV4-3 and TRBJ2-3; TRBD2 is a possible D gene (6 bases). Per the germline V gene, CDR1 is LGHNA and CDR2 is YSLEER. The CDR3 sequence is 17 residues long. V was shortened by 0 bases and J by 6 bases, with 19 bases between the two germline ends. CDR3 nucleotides: TGCGCCAGCAGCCAAGACAGAATGCCTTTAAGCGGGGATACGCAGTATTTT. Its protein product is CASSQDRMPLSGDTQYF.

This chain connects TRBV7-9 to TRBJ1-1, with TRBD1 identical over 8 bases. Germline lookup yields CDR1 SEHNR and CDR2 FQNEAQ (reference sequence). Trimming at V came to 5 bases and at J to 4 bases, leaving 6 bases not matched to a gene. The CDR3 sequence is 14 residues long. CDR3 sequence (DNA): TGTGCCAGCAGCCCGACAGGGGTAAGCACTGAAGCTTTCTTT. Translating gives CASSPTGVSTEAFF.

This clone appeared a few times. The V and J genes are TRBV5-4 and TRBJ2-7; TRBD2 aligns across 7 bases. CDR3 length equals 15 residues. V lost 4 bases and J lost 0; bases outside the gene matches: 7. Germline V gene data show CDR1 as SGHNT and CDR2 as YYREEE (reference sequence). CDR3 sequence reads: CASSPWGGRSYEQYF. The CDR3 nucleotides read TGTGCCAGCAGCCCGTGGGGGGGTCGCTCCTACGAGCAGTACTTC.

The rearrangement links TRBV14 to TRBJ1-4, with TRBD1 as a possible D gene (5 bases). Germline CDR1 and CDR2: SGHDN and FVKESK. The CDR3 consists of 15 residues. Trimming shortened V by 3 bases and J by 0 bases, and 8 bases separated the two germline ends. The CDR3 DNA reads as TGTGCCAGCAGCCATGACAGTTCAACTAATGAAAAACTGTTTTTT. It translates to CASSHDSSTNEKLFF. The variable domain in full, completed from reference TRBV14 and TRBJ1-4, reads EAGVTQFPSHSVIEKGQTVTLRCDPISGHDNLYWYRRVMGKEIKFLLHFVKESKQDESGMPNNRFLAERTGGTYSTLKVQPAELEDSGVYFCASSHDSSTNEKLFFGSGTQLSVL.

This clone occurred a few times. The same CDR3 can be traced to other DNA sequences in this sample. The rearrangement links TRBV7-2 to TRBJ1-5; unclear D gene. This CDR3 has 15 residues. CDR1 and CDR2 from the germline V gene are SGHTA and FQGNSA. Trimming took 1 base from V and 0 from J, leaving 7 bases between them. DNA for the CDR3: TGTGCCAGCAGCTTAGTCGTCAATAGCAATCAGCCCCAGCATTTT. Protein: CASSLVVNSNQPQHF.

V is TRBV7-2 and J is TRBJ1-2; 7 bases align to TRBD1. The length of the CDR3 is 19 residues. The V gene's germline CDR1 is SGHTA and CDR2 FQGNSA. The junction had 19 bases not matched to a gene; V was cut back by 5 bases and J by 1 base. The CDR3 DNA reads as TGTGCCAGCAGCCTTCGTCCGGGACAGTCCAAACTGAATAACTATGGCTACACCTTC. Amino acids: CASSLRPGQSKLNNYGYTF.

The gene calls are TRBV2 and TRBJ2-4, with a weak D call TRBD1 (6 bases). Germline assignment: CDR1 SNHLY and CDR2 FYNNEI. V gave up 2 bases and J gave up 2 bases, with 13 bases separating them. CDR3 length: 16 amino acids. The chain's CDR3 is CASSERKGDTKNIQYF. CDR3 bases: TGTGCCAGCAGTGAAAGGAAGGGGGACACCAAAAACATTCAGTACTTC.

The chain is built from TRBV6-5 and TRBJ2-7; D not resolved. Germline V lookup: CDR1 MNHEY, CDR2 SVGAGI. The CDR3 extends over 14 amino acids. The V gene lost 0 bases and the J gene lost 0 bases, with 6 bases spanning the gap. The CDR3 DNA follows: TGTGCCAGCAGTTACTCGTCCGACTCCTACGAGCAGTACTTC. Translating it yields CASSYSSDSYEQYF.

The chain combines TRBV6-1 with TRBJ1-4, with unresolved D. Germline values: CDR1 MNHNS, CDR2 SASEGT. The CDR3 has 16 amino acids. V was shortened by 4 bases and J by 0 bases, with 12 bases between the two germline ends. CDR3 DNA: TGTGCCAGCAGTGGACGGCGGACCACAACTAATGAAAAACTGTTTTTT. It is translated as CASSGRRTTTNEKLFF.

This chain links TRBV6-5 with TRBJ1-2; the D is unclear. CDR3 length: 14 amino acids. V was clipped by 5 bases and J by 7 bases, with 17 bases between them. Germline lookup yields CDR1 MNHEY and CDR2 SVGAGI. The CDR3: CASSTYPILGGYTF. CDR3 coding DNA: TGTGCCAGCAGTACATATCCGATTTTGGGTGGCTACACCTTC.

V and J are TRBV7-2 and TRBJ2-3; TRBD1 might be the D (7 bases). The CDR3 has 16 amino acids. Germline loops: CDR1 SGHTA, CDR2 FQGNSA. Between the trimmed V and J ends, which lost 0 bases and 4 bases, there was a span of 14 bases. The CDR3 protein is CASSLAGTAGSDTQYF. CDR3 bases: TGTGCCAGCAGCTTAGCAGGGACAGCGGGCTCAGATACGCAGTATTTT.

The V call is TRBV7-9, the J call TRBJ1-1, with 7 bases matching TRBD1. V lost 10 bases to trimming and J lost 0 bases; unmatched junction nucleotides: 5. The length of the CDR3 is 13 residues. Germline-derived CDR1 and CDR2 are SEHNR and FQNEAQ (reference sequence). The CDR3 nucleotides read TGTGCCACGGACAGGCGGATGAACACTGAAGCTTTCTTT. Residues: CATDRRMNTEAFF.

The chain joins TRBV29-1 to TRBJ1-1; TRBD1 agrees at 9 bases. J lost 5 bases, V lost 4 bases, and 5 bases had no gene match. This CDR3 region has 13 residues. Germline CDR1 SQVTM, CDR2 ANQGSEA. The DNA of the CDR3 is TGCAGCGTTGGGACAGGGGATGGGACTGAAGCTTTCTTT. Its protein product is CSVGTGDGTEAFF.

V is TRBV4-1 and J is TRBJ2-5; TRBD1 is a possible D gene (6 bases). CDR3 length equals 14 residues. Germline V gene data show CDR1 as MGHRA and CDR2 as YSYEKL. V lost 0 bases and J 3 bases, leaving 8 bases between the germline ends. CDR3 DNA: TGCGCCAGCAGCCAAGACAGGGGTAAAGAGACCCAGTACTTC. It codes for CASSQDRGKETQYF.